One and the same sample provided the 23 T cell receptor beta chains below, sequenced in a study of identical twins. TCRdb re-analysed the 5' RACE reads in MiXCR, keeping a single row per CDR3 protein. The table has some 240,000 distinct CDR3 sequences, about 8.3% seen once. This sample was shared with a second study, whose subject was yellow fever vaccine responses in identical twins.

Sample: CD8+ T cells sorted from blood. All receptors come from a woman younger than 35 in good health.

This clonotype was found a few times. The chain is built from TRBV20-1 and TRBJ2-7; TRBD2 matches 11 bases. Germline CDR1 reads DFQATT; CDR2 reads SNEGSKA (reference sequence). V was pared by 0 bases and J by 1 base, with 2 bases of the junction left unmatched. CDR3 length equals 15 residues. CDR3 coding DNA: TGCAGTGCTAGAGAGCTAGCGGGAGGATCCTACGAGCAGTACTTC. Its translation is CSARELAGGSYEQYF.

This clonotype was detected a few times. The V and J genes are TRBV3-1 and TRBJ2-1; the match to TRBD2 covers 8 bases. V lost 3 bases, J lost 6 bases, and 10 bases stayed unmatched. This CDR3 comprises 16 residues. The V gene's germline CDR1 is LGHDT and CDR2 YNNKEL (reference sequence). CDR3 sequence reads: CASSHDLGRAGNEQFF. The CDR3 bases are TGTGCCAGCAGCCATGATCTCGGGAGGGCTGGCAATGAGCAGTTCTTC.

This clonotype was observed at least ten times. The genes are TRBV29-1 and TRBJ2-5, with 7 positions matching TRBD1. CDR1 is SQVTM and CDR2 is ANQGSEA in the germline V gene. V lost 4 bases, J lost 3 bases, and 8 bases stayed unmatched. The CDR3 spans 14 residues. CDR3 coding DNA: TGCAGCGTTGTAAGCAGGGACAGTGAAGAGACCCAGTACTTC. This gives the protein CSVVSRDSEETQYF.

The chain recombines TRBV7-9 with TRBJ2-7, with 7 positions matching TRBD2. Germline-derived CDR1 and CDR2 are SEHNR and FQNEAQ (reference sequence). Losses at the gene ends were 2 bases for V and 6 bases for J; bases not matched to a gene: 7. This CDR3 spans 14 amino acids. Here the CDR3 reads CASSLLRAGAEQYF. CDR3 DNA sequence: TGTGCCAGCAGCTTACTGAGGGCGGGAGCCGAGCAGTACTTC.

This clonotype was counted ten times or more. This chain uses TRBV29-1 with TRBJ2-7; 8 nucleotides match TRBD1. This CDR3 is 11 amino acids long. Germline V lookup: CDR1 SQVTM, CDR2 ANQGSEA. Trimming cost V 7 bases and J 6 bases; bases outside gene matches: 5. The CDR3 sequence: CSAQGAGEQYF. In DNA, the CDR3 is TGCAGCGCCCAGGGGGCAGGCGAGCAGTACTTC.

This clonotype has only a few counts. J is TRBJ2-3 and V is TRBV9, with a tentative D call TRBD2 (6 bases). The V gene's germline CDR1 is SGDLS and CDR2 YYNGEE. V lost 3 bases and J 3 bases, leaving 17 bases between the germline ends. The CDR3 is made up of 16 amino acids. The chain's CDR3 is CASSDYIDRGTDTQYF. For the CDR3, the DNA is TGTGCCAGCAGCGACTATATCGACCGGGGGACAGATACGCAGTATTTT.

This clonotype was seen many times. The chain is built from TRBV12-3 or TRBV12-4 and TRBJ2-2; perhaps TRBD1 as D (6 bases). The CDR3 runs to 15 residues. Trimming removed 7 bases from V and 0 bases from J, with 12 bases in between. CDR3 sequence (DNA): TGTGCCAGCACCTTACAGGGCCCGAACACCGGGGAGCTGTTTTTT. It is translated as CASTLQGPNTGELFF.

This clonotype was seen many times. This sequence joins TRBV7-8 and TRBJ2-5; 7 nucleotides match TRBD1. Germline loops: CDR1 SGHVS, CDR2 FQNEAQ. V lost 1 base to trimming and J lost 1 base; unmatched junction nucleotides: 6. This CDR3 region has 16 residues. CDR3 region: CASSLEGTAPQETQYF. The CDR3, as DNA: TGTGCCAGCAGCTTAGAAGGGACAGCGCCCCAAGAGACCCAGTACTTC.

The chain joins TRBV9 to TRBJ2-1; unclear D gene. Germline-derived CDR1 and CDR2 are SGDLS and YYNGEE. V shed 2 bases and J shed 6 bases, with 12 bases lying between them. The CDR3 has 14 amino acids. In DNA form, the CDR3 reads TGTGCCAGCAGCGTTAGAGACCGTTCCAATGAGCAGTTCTTC. It yields the protein CASSVRDRSNEQFF.

This clonotype was seen many times. This chain uses TRBV4-3 with TRBJ1-4, with D tentatively TRBD1 (5 bases). This CDR3 has 16 amino acids. The germline CDR1 and CDR2 sequences are LGHNA and YSLEER. Trimming removed 0 bases from V and 0 bases from J, with 8 bases in between. The CDR3 DNA reads as TGCGCCAGCAGCCAAGACAGGGTTTCAACTAATGAAAAACTGTTTTTT. This gives the protein CASSQDRVSTNEKLFF.

Ten or more counts support this clonotype. This chain links TRBV29-1 with TRBJ2-1; weak D call: TRBD2 (5 bases). The V gene's germline CDR1 is SQVTM and CDR2 ANQGSEA. This CDR3 region has 13 residues. V was cut by 3 bases and J by 7 bases, with 13 bases left in between. CDR3: CSVDLRGRNEQFF. The CDR3 coding sequence is TGCAGCGTTGATCTGAGAGGGAGAAATGAGCAGTTCTTC.

V usage is TRBV27 and J usage is TRBJ2-1, with unresolved D. The CDR3 extends over 12 amino acids. Trimming pared 5 bases from V and 7 bases from J, leaving 9 bases between. The V gene's germline CDR1 is MNHEY and CDR2 SMNVEV (reference sequence). For the CDR3, the DNA is TGTGCCAGCAGTCCCCGGACGAATGAGCAGTTCTTC. It translates to CASSPRTNEQFF.

The chain joins TRBV6-1 to TRBJ1-4; 10 bases map to TRBD1. The CDR3 totals 14 residues. Trimming took 6 bases from V and 7 from J; bases not matched to a gene: 5. Per germline, CDR1 MNHNS and CDR2 SASEGT. CDR3 amino acids: CASSLTGGVEKLFF. In nucleotides, the CDR3 is TGTGCCAGCAGCCTGACAGGGGGCGTTGAAAAACTGTTTTTT.

This clonotype came up a few times. V and J are TRBV6-2 or TRBV6-3 and TRBJ2-5; TRBD2 might be the D (5 bases). The germline V and J ends were trimmed by 11 bases and 2 bases, with 15 bases remaining between them. This CDR3 has 13 amino acids. Germline-derived CDR1 and CDR2 are MNHEY and SVGEGT. The CDR3 protein is CAAGGREQETQYF. The CDR3 DNA sequence: TGTGCCGCCGGCGGCCGGGAACAAGAGACCCAGTACTTC.

The J gene is TRBJ2-5, the V gene TRBV6-5; 8 bases are a match to TRBD1. CDR3 length: 15 amino acids. CDR1 MNHEY and CDR2 SVGAGI come from the germline V gene. V lost 4 bases, J lost 2 bases, and 6 bases stayed unmatched. The CDR3 loop is CASSLSGQVQETQYF. In nucleotides, the CDR3 is TGTGCCAGCAGTTTATCGGGACAGGTGCAAGAGACCCAGTACTTC.

The chain is built from TRBV7-6 and TRBJ2-1; TRBD2 matches 10 bases. CDR1 and CDR2 from the germline V gene are SGHVS and FNYEAQ. CDR3 length: 16 residues. V dropped 1 base and J dropped 5; count of bases not matched to a gene: 5. CDR3 protein: CASSLVQLAGNNEQFF. CDR3 in DNA: TGTGCCAGCAGCTTAGTACAACTAGCGGGGAACAATGAGCAGTTCTTC. Complete variable domain (other parts from reference TRBV7-6 and TRBJ2-1): GAGVSQSPRYKVTKRGQDVALRCDPISGHVSLYWYRQALGQGPEFLTYFNYEAQQDKSGLPNDRFSAERPEGSISTLTIQRTEQRDSAMYRCASSLVQLAGNNEQFFGPGTRLTVL.

The rearrangement joins TRBV3-1 to TRBJ2-5, with D hard to call. With 2 bases removed from V and 10 bases from J, the gap between germline ends came to 11 bases. CDR3 length: 12 residues. Germline V gives CDR1 LGHDT, CDR2 YNNKEL (reference sequence). CDR3 loop: CASSQRGRDQYF. DNA of the CDR3: TGTGCCAGCAGCCAAAGAGGTAGAGACCAGTACTTC.

The chain is built from TRBV20-1 and TRBJ2-1; TRBD2 matches at 10 bases. The CDR3 loop spans 13 amino acids. The germline CDR1 and CDR2 sequences are DFQATT and SNEGSKA (reference sequence). V lost 5 bases, J lost 9 bases, and 7 bases stayed unmatched. CDR3 sequence reads: CSAFSGGSLEQFF. CDR3 DNA sequence: TGCAGTGCTTTTAGCGGGGGGTCTCTTGAGCAGTTCTTC.

V and J are TRBV9 and TRBJ2-5; D uncertain. CDR1 and CDR2 (germline): SGDLS, YYNGEE. The CDR3 sequence is 15 residues long. Between the trimmed V and J ends, which lost 10 bases and 5 bases, there was a span of 24 bases. The CDR3 reads CAVWPLVSWDETQYF. For the CDR3, the DNA is TGTGCCGTCTGGCCTCTTGTCTCGTGGGATGAGACCCAGTACTTC.

This clonotype has just one count. The rearrangement uses TRBV14 and TRBJ2-1; TRBD1 matches at 10 bases. The CDR3 extends over 14 amino acids. Unmatched junction bases numbered 12, after V lost 9 bases and J lost 10 bases. Germline values: CDR1 SGHDN, CDR2 FVKESK. CDR3 sequence: CASSDRGRENEQFF. CDR3 in DNA: TGTGCCAGTTCTGACAGGGGGCGCGAAAACGAGCAGTTCTTC.

This clonotype was found many times. The rearrangement uses TRBV4-1 and TRBJ2-7; 11 nucleotides agree with TRBD2. Trimming cost V 1 base and J 4 bases; bases outside gene matches: 9. This CDR3 region has 17 residues. The germline gives CDR1 MGHRA, CDR2 YSYEKL. The CDR3: CASSQVPGTSGTYEQYF. CDR3 nucleotides: TGCGCCAGCAGCCAAGTGCCCGGGACTAGCGGTACATACGAGCAGTACTTC.

This clonotype has just a few counts. The chain employs TRBV27 and TRBJ2-1; D might be TRBD1 or TRBD2, each matching 6 bases. Germline loops: CDR1 MNHEY, CDR2 SMNVEV (reference sequence). The CDR3 has 14 amino acids. Trimming shortened V by 0 bases and J by 8 bases, and 11 bases separated the two germline ends. The CDR3 is CASSLSGGLDEQFF. CDR3 sequence (DNA): TGTGCCAGCAGTTTATCGGGGGGCCTGGATGAGCAGTTCTTC.

This clonotype was observed many times. V and J are TRBV12-3 or TRBV12-4 and TRBJ2-3; TRBD1 matches 8 bases. This CDR3 is 15 amino acids long. V was clipped by 6 bases and J by 5 bases; unmatched bases: 10. Here the CDR3 DNA reads TGTGCCAGCAGACCTTTGGGCAGGGGGCAAGATACGCAGTATTTT. Protein: CASRPLGRGQDTQYF.